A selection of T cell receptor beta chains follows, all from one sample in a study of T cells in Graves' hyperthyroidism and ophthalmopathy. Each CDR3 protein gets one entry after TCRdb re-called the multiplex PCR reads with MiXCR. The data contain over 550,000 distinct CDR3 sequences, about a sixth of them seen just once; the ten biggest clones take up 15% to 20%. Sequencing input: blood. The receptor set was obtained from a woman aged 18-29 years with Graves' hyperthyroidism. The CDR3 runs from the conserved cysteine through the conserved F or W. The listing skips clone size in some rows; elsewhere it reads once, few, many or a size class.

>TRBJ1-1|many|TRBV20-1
CSGTGTANTEAFF
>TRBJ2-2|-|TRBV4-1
CASSQGTGIGELFF
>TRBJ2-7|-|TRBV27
CASSLLAGGFEQYF
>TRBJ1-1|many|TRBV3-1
CASSQFGIVTEAFF
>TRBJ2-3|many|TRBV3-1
CASSPGGTVTDTQYF
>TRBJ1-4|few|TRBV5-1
CASRGQPTNEKPFF
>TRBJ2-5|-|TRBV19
CASSAPGQSQETQYF
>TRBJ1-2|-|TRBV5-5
CASSPYSDYGYTF
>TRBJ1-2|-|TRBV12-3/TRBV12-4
CASSTPRTYGYTF
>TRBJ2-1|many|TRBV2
CASRAGLAVPPPYNEQFF
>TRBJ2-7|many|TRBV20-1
CSAREPGSFEQYF
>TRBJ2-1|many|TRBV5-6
CASSLGWRNEQFF
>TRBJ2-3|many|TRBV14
CASSQWGHADTQYF
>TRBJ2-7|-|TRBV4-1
CASSQVDMGLAGREQYF
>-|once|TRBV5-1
CASRGTGYNEQYF
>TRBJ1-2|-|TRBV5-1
CASSLGHRYGYTF
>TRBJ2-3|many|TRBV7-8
CASTGFTETGSTDTQYF
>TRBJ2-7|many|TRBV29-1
CSVEERGASYEQYF
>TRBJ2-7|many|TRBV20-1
CSARDSGLDYEQYF
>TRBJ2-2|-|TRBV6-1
CASCRTSGYTGEPFF
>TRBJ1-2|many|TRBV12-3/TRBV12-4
CASRVMTEDGYTF
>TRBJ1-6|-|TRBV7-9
CASSGTANNSPLHF
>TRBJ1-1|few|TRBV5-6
CASSPGDRGTEAFF
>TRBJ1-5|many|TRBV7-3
CASSWRTGEGGSNQPQHF
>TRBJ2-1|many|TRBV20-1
CSARHTESGSYEQFF
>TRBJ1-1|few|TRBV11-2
CASSALDRETEAFF
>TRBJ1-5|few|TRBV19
CASSTRTGGDRYSNQPQHF
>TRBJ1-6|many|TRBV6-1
CASSPAPTVLGSPLHF
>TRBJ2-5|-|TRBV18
CASSPRDIEETQYF
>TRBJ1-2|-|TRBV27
CASRRTGSGLGRAGYTF
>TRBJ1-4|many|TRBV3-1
CASSHSSGGEKLFF
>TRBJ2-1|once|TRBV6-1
CASGTTTYNEQFF
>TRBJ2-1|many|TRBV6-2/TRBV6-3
CASSFYWRIAGGDNNEQFF
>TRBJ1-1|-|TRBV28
CASSSWGAFF
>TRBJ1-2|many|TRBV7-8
CASSLNRVYGYTF
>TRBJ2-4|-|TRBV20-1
CSARDPWTSGAKNIQYF
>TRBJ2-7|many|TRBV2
CASRGSGTGGAYEQYF
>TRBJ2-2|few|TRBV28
CASSLIRGGGSQETGELFF
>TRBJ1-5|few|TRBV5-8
CASSYDRGNQPQHF
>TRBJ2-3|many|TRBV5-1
CASSLTSGRTDTQYF
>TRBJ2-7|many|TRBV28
CASSLRGSGSYEQYF
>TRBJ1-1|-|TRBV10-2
CAGSDVRQEEAFF
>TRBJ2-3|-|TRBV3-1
CASSQTEATQYF
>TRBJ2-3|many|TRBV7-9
CASSLGFGYTDTQYF
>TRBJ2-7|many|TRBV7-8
CASSPSGSYEQYF
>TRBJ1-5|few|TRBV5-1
CASSSGTGGGNQPQHF
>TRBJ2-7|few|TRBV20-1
CSARGQGLSEQYF
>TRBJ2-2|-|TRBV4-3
CASSQDGNRGVVGELFF
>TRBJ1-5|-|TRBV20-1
CSARWQEINQPQHF
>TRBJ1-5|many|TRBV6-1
CASSYGRGHNQPQHF
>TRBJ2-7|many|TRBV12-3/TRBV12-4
CASSLKWDEQYF
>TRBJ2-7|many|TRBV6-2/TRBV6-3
CASSYWRADAEQYF
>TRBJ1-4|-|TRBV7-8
CASSLVFGQGAEKLFF
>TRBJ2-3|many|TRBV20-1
CSARRREKATDTQYF